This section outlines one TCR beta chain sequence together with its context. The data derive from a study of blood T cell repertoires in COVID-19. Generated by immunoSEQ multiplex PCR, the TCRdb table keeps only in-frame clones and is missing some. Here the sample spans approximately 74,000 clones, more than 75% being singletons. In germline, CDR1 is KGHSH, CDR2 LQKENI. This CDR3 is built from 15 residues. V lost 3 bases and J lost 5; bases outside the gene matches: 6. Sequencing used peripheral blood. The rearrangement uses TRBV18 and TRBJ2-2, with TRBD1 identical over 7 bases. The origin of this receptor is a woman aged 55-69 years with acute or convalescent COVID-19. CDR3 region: CASSPAGGRTGELFF. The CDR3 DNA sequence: TGTGCCAGCTCACCGGCAGGGGGACGGACCGGGGAGCTGTTTTTT.